The clone carrying this TCR beta chain was seen repeatedly, ten times or more. The antigen remains undetermined. Individual cDNA molecules received unique molecular identifiers during library preparation. One entry per CDR3 protein results from TCRdb running MiXCR on the 5' RACE reads. The table lists fewer than 85,000 distinct CDR3 sequences, about 12% of them singletons. The CDR3 runs to 16 residues. Germline V gene lookup returns CDR1 LNHNV and CDR2 YYDKDF (reference sequence). Trimming removed 0 bases from V and 4 bases from J, with 12 bases in between. This sample is part of a study of early T cells in non-severe SARS-CoV-2 infection. Study background: The input, bulk RNA from unsorted whole blood, was sequenced, and chains were unpaired. Notes on the study in general: Anti-spike CD8 specificities were favored by VDJdb matching, whose results missed private and CD4 specificities.

The origin of this receptor is an adult who was a healthcare worker with PCR-confirmed SARS-CoV-2 infection or an uninfected control (not recorded which). V usage is TRBV15 and J usage is TRBJ1-4, with D possibly matching TRBD1 (5 bases). Sequencing input: whole blood. The CDR3 DNA sequence: TGTGCCACCAGCAGAGATCAGGGAAGACGTAATGAAAAACTGTTTTTT. It is translated as CATSRDQGRRNEKLFF. The full variable domain, completed using reference TRBV15 and TRBJ1-4, is DAMVIQNPRYQVTQFGKPVTLSCSQTLNHNVMYWYQQKSSQAPKLLFHYYDKDFNNEADTPDNFQSRRPNTSFCFLDIRSPGLGDTAMYLCATSRDQGRRNEKLFFGSGTQLSVL.